These 6 T cell receptor beta chains originate from one sample sequenced in a study of blood T cell repertoires in COVID-19. The protocol was immunoSEQ multiplex PCR, while the TCRdb copy is restricted to in-frame clones and leaves out a portion. The sample carries approximately 110,000 clones, around 83% recorded once. The sample was peripheral blood. The source is a woman aged 55-69 years with COVID-19, enrolled during active disease.

This clone showed up many times. The gene calls are TRBV19 and TRBJ1-6; 9 positions agree with TRBD1. The J segment lost 10 bases and the V segment lost 10 bases, leaving 14 bases of the junction unmatched. This CDR3 region has 15 residues. From germline, CDR1 is LNHDA and CDR2 SQIVND (reference sequence). The CDR3 loop is CATRPLDRGKSPLHF. For the CDR3, the DNA is TGTGCCACTAGGCCCCTGGACAGGGGAAAGTCACCCCTCCACTTT.

The chain couples TRBV14 to TRBJ2-2, with D possibly matching TRBD2 (6 bases). Germline V gene lookup returns CDR1 SGHDN and CDR2 FVKESK. The germline V and J ends were trimmed by 0 bases and 0 bases, with 8 bases remaining between them. This CDR3 has 16 amino acids. CDR3 region: CASSQDGTPNTGELFF. Here the CDR3 DNA reads TGTGCCAGCAGCCAAGACGGGACTCCGAACACCGGGGAGCTGTTTTTT. Full variable domain (rest looked up from reference TRBV14 and TRBJ2-2): EAGVTQFPSHSVIEKGQTVTLRCDPISGHDNLYWYRRVMGKEIKFLLHFVKESKQDESGMPNNRFLAERTGGTYSTLKVQPAELEDSGVYFCASSQDGTPNTGELFFGEGSRLTVL.

J is TRBJ1-1 and V is TRBV19, with D possibly being TRBD1 (6 bases). Trimming shortened V by 8 bases and J by 6 bases, and 22 bases separated the two germline ends. The CDR3 is 15 residues long. Per germline, CDR1 LNHDA and CDR2 SQIVND (reference sequence). CDR3 loop: CASQPLGAGMAEAFF. DNA for the CDR3: TGTGCCAGTCAACCCCTGGGGGCTGGAATGGCTGAAGCTTTCTTT. Together with reference TRBV19 and TRBJ1-1, the CDR3 gives the full variable domain: DGGITQSPKYLFRKEGQNVTLSCEQNLNHDAMYWYRQDPGQGLRLIYYSQIVNDFQKGDIAEGYSVSREKKESFPLTVTSAQKNPTAFYLCASQPLGAGMAEAFFGQGTRLTVV.

The rearrangement joins TRBV27 to TRBJ2-3, with 10 bases identical to TRBD1. The V and J ends lost 6 bases and 5 bases, in that order; junction bases with no gene match: 11. CDR3 length equals 16 residues. Germline values: CDR1 MNHEY, CDR2 SMNVEV (reference sequence). Written as DNA, the CDR3 is TGTGCCAGCAGCAAAAACCAGGGACAGGGGCAAGATACGCAGTATTTT. It specifies CASSKNQGQGQDTQYF.

The genes are TRBV7-9 and TRBJ1-1, with D perhaps TRBD1 (6 bases). Per the germline V gene, CDR1 is SEHNR and CDR2 is FQNEAQ (reference sequence). CDR3 length: 14 residues. V was cut by 5 bases and J by 0 bases, with 10 bases left in between. The CDR3 protein is CASSATGMNTEAFF. Here the CDR3 DNA reads TGTGCCAGCAGCGCCACAGGGATGAACACTGAAGCTTTCTTT.

V is TRBV5-7 and J is TRBJ2-7, with 12 bases that match TRBD1. TRBV5-7 is known as an ORF, though its function is uncertain. V lost 0 bases and J lost 6; bases outside the gene matches: 7. The CDR3 is 16 residues long. Here the CDR3 DNA reads TGTGCCAGCAGCTTGGCGCCTGGGACAGGGGGCTTCGAGCAGTACTTC. This codes for CASSLAPGTGGFEQYF.